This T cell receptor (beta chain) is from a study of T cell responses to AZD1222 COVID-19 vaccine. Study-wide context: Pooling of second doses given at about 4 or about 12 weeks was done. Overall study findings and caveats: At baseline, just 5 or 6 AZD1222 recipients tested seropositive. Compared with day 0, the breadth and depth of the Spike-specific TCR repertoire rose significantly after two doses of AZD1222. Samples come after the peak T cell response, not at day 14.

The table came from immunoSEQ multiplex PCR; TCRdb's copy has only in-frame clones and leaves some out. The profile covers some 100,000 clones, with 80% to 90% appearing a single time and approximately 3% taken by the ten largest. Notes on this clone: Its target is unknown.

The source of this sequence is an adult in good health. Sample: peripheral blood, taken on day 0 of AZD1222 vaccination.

The CDR3 bases are TGCGCCAGCAGCTTTGGATCACCGACCAGCTCCTACGAGCAGTACTTC. Protein product: CASSFGSPTSSYEQYF. The chain employs TRBV5-1 and TRBJ2-7; no clear D. The CDR3 is 16 residues long. Trimming removed 2 bases at V and 0 bases at J, with 15 bases between. Germline CDR1 and CDR2: SGHRS and YFSETQ.